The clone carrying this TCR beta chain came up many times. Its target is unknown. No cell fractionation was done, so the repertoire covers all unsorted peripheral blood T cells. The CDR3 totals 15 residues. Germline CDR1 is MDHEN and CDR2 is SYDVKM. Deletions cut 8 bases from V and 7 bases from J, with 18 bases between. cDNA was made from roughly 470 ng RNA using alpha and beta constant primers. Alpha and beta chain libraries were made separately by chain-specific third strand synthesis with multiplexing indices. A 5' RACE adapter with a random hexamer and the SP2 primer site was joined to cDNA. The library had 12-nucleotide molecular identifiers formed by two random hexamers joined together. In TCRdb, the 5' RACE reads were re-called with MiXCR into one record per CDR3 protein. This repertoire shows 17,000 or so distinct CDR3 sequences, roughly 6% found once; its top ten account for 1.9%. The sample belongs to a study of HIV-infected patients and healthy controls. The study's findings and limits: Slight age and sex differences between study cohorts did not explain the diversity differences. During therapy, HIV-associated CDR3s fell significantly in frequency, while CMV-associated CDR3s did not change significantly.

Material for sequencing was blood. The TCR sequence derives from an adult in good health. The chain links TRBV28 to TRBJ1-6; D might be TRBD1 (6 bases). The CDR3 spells CASSSPGAGNSPLHF. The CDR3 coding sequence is TGTGCCAGCTCTTCCCCGGGGGCTGGCAATTCACCCCTCCACTTT. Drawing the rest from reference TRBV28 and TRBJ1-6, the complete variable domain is DVKVTQSSRYLVKRTGEKVFLECVQDMDHENMFWYRQDPGLGLRLIYFSYDVKMKEKGDIPEGYSVSREKKERFSLILESASTNQTSMYLCASSSPGAGNSPLHFGNGTRLTVT.